This T cell receptor (beta chain) was recorded in a study of identical twins. A single record per CDR3 protein comes from TCRdb applying MiXCR to the 5' RACE reads. Seen here are approximately 220,000 distinct CDR3 sequences, approximately 8.3% observed once, and the top ten hold 1.9%. This clonotype showed up just a few times. The V end lost 1 base, the J end lost 3 bases, and 10 bases lay between the germline ends. The V gene's germline CDR1 is MNHEY and CDR2 SVGEGT. The length of the CDR3 is 15 residues. These records were also assigned to another study, of yellow fever vaccine responses in identical twins. That source adds: In identical twins, vaccine T cell responses appeared partly shared and partly individual.

The sequence was obtained from a woman between 18 and 29 years old in good health. Sequenced: memory (CD45RO+) T cells sorted from blood. The genes are TRBV6-2 or TRBV6-3 and TRBJ1-5; D may be TRBD1 (6 bases). The chain's CDR3 is CASSYFAGANQPQHF. CDR3 coding DNA: TGTGCCAGCAGTTACTTTGCGGGGGCCAATCAGCCCCAGCATTTT.